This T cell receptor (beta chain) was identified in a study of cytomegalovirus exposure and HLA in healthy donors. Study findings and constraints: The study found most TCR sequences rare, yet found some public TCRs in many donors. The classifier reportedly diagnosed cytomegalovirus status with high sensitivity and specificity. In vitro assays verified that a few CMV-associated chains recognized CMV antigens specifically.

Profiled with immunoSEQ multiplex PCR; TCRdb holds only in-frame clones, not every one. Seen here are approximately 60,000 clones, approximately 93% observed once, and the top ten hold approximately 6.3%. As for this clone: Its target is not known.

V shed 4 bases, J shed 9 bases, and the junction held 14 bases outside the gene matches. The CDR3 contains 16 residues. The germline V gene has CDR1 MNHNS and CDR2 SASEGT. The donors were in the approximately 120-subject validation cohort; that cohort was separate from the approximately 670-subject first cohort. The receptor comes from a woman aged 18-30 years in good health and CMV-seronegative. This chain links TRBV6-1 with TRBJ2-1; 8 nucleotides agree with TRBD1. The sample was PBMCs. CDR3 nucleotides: TGTGCCAGCAGTGTCGGCTCAGGGGGCAAGAGGGGTGAGCAGTTCTTC. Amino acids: CASSVGSGGKRGEQFF.